These T cell receptor beta chains were read from a single sample in a study of T cells in Graves' hyperthyroidism and ophthalmopathy. One entry per CDR3 protein, called by TCRdb with MiXCR from the multiplex PCR reads. The table records 500,000 or so distinct CDR3 sequences, roughly 17% of them present only once. Sequencing was done on a sample of blood. These receptors were taken from a woman aged 18-29 years with Graves' ophthalmopathy. CDR3s include the opening cysteine and the closing phenylalanine or tryptophan. Fields, in order: D gene, J gene, clone size, V gene, CDR3 protein, CDR3 DNA. The D gene is left open where the match is weak. Clone size appears in some rows only: once, few, many, or a class for an expanded clone.

>TRBD2|TRBJ2-7|few|TRBV6-2/TRBV6-3
CASTRGTSGRFYEQYF
TGTGCCAGCACCCGGGGGACTAGCGGGAGGTTCTACGAGCAGTACTTC
>TRBD2|TRBJ2-5|-|TRBV11-3
CASSLGAAGDLGETQYF
TGTGCCAGCAGCTTAGGAGCGGCGGGAGACCTGGGGGAGACCCAGTACTTC
>-|TRBJ2-1|many|TRBV3-1
CASSQESRPPQFF
TGTGCCAGCAGCCAAGAAAGTAGGCCCCCACAGTTCTTC
>-|TRBJ2-5|-|TRBV6-1
CASRGTGPETQYF
TGTGCCAGCAGAGGGACGGGGCCAGAGACCCAGTACTTC
>-|TRBJ1-2|many|TRBV5-1
CASCRTASDYGYTF
TGCGCCAGCTGTAGGACAGCATCCGACTATGGCTACACCTTC
>-|TRBJ2-1|few|TRBV5-4
CASSQTNNEQFF
TGTGCCAGCAGTCAAACAAACAATGAGCAGTTCTTC
>TRBD2|TRBJ2-1|many|TRBV28
CASSVMGLAGDEQFF
TGTGCCAGCAGCGTAATGGGACTAGCGGGAGATGAGCAGTTCTTC
>-|TRBJ1-1|-|TRBV6-1
CASGNPSVPNTEAFF
TGTGCCAGCGGAAACCCGTCCGTCCCGAACACTGAAGCTTTCTTT
>TRBD1|TRBJ2-1|many|TRBV20-1
CSATLDGTAYNEQFF
TGCAGTGCAACACTGGACGGGACAGCATACAATGAGCAGTTCTTC
>TRBD2|TRBJ2-3|once|TRBV9
CASSATSGGARDTQYF
TGTGCCAGCAGCGCTACTAGCGGGGGGGCCAGGGATACGCAGTATTTT
>TRBD2|TRBJ2-1|-|TRBV5-1
CAGAKGGGKSEQFF
TGCGCCGGCGCAAAGGGCGGGGGTAAAAGCGAGCAGTTCTTC
>-|TRBJ2-4|many|TRBV28
CASSSLLAENIQYF
TGTGCCAGCAGTTCCCTTTTAGCGGAGAACATTCAGTACTTC
>TRBD2|TRBJ2-1|-|TRBV27
CASRPTSGSHNEQFF
TGTGCCAGCAGACCAACTAGCGGGAGCCACAATGAGCAGTTCTTC
>TRBD1|TRBJ2-7|many|TRBV28
CASSLKETGVSYEQYF
TGTGCCAGCAGTTTAAAGGAGACAGGGGTCTCATACGAGCAGTACTTC
>TRBD2|TRBJ2-2|few|TRBV28
CASSSARELGELFF
TGTGCCAGCAGTTCCGCGCGGGAGTTAGGCGAGCTGTTTTTT
>TRBD1|TRBJ1-2|-|TRBV24-1
CATSGGTGVGYIF
TGTGCCACCAGTGGCGGGACAGGGGTAGGCTACATCTTC